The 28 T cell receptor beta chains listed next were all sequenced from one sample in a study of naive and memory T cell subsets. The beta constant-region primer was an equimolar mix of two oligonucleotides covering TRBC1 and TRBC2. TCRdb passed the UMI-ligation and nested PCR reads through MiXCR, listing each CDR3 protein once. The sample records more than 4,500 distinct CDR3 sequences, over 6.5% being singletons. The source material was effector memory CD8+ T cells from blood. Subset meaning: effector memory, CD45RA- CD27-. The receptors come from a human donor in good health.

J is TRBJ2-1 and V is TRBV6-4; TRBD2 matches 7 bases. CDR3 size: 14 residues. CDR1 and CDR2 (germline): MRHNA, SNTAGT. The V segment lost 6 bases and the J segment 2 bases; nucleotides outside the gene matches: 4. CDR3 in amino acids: CASSESGAYNEQFF. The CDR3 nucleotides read TGTGCCAGCAGCGAAAGCGGGGCCTACAATGAGCAGTTCTTC.

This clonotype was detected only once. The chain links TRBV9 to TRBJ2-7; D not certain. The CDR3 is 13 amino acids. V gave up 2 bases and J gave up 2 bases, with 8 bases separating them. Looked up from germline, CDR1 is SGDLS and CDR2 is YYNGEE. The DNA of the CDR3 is TGTGCCAGCAGCGTTGACTCCGCCTACGAGCAGTACTTC. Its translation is CASSVDSAYEQYF.

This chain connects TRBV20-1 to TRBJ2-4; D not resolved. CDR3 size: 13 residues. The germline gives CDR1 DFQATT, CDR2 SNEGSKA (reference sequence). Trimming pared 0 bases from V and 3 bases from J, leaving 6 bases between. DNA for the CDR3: TGCAGTGCTAGAGATCGCCTCAAAAACATTCAGTACTTC. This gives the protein CSARDRLKNIQYF.

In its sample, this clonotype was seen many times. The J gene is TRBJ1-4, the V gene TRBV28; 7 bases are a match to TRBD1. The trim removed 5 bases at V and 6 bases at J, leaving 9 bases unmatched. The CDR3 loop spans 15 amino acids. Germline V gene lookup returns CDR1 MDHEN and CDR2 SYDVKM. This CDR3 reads CASSRPGTAYEKLFF. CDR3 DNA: TGTGCCAGCAGTCGGCCGGGGACAGCTTATGAAAAACTGTTTTTT.

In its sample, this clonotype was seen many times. The DNA for the CDR3 is TGCAGTGCTAGAGGCCTGGGGGGGGACACTTACGAGCAGTACTTC. This sequence encodes CSARGLGGDTYEQYF. This rearrangement joins TRBV20-1 to TRBJ2-7; possible D gene TRBD2, 7 bases. The V gene's germline CDR1 is DFQATT and CDR2 SNEGSKA (reference sequence). This CDR3 is 15 amino acids long. V was clipped by 1 base and J by 4 bases, with 17 bases between them.

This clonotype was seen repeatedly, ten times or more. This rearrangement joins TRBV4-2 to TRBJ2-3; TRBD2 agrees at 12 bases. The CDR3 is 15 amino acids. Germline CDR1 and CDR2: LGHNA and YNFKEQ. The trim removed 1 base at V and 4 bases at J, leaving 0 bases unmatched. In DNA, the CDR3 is TGTGCCAGCAGCCAAGCTAGCGGGGGGGCAGATACGCAGTATTTT. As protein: CASSQASGGADTQYF.

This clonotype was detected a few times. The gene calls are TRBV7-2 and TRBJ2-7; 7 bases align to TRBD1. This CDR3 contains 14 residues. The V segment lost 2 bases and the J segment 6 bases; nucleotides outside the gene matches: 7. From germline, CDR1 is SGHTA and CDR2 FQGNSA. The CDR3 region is CASSLSTGVSEQYF. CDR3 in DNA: TGTGCCAGCAGCTTAAGTACAGGGGTTAGCGAGCAGTACTTC.

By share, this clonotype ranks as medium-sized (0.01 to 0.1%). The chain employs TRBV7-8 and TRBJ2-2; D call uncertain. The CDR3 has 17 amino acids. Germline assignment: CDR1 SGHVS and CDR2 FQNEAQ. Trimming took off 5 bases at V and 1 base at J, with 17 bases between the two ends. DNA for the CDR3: TGTGCCAGCAGCCTATATGGCACTCTCCAGAACACCGGGGAGCTGTTTTTT. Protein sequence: CASSLYGTLQNTGELFF.

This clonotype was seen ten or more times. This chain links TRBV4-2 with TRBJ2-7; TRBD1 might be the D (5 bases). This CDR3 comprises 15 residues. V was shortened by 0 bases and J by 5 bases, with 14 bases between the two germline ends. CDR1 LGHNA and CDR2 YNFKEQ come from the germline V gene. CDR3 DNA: TGTGCCAGCAGCCAAGATAAATGGGTAGGGGACGAGCAGTACTTC. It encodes CASSQDKWVGDEQYF.

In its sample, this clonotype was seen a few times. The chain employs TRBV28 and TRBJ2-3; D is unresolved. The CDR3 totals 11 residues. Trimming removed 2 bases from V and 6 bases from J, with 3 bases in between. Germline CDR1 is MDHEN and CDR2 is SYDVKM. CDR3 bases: TGTGCCAGCAGTTTAACGGATACGCAGTATTTT. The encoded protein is CASSLTDTQYF. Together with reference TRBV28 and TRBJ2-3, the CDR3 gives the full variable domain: DVKVTQSSRYLVKRTGEKVFLECVQDMDHENMFWYRQDPGLGLRLIYFSYDVKMKEKGDIPEGYSVSREKKERFSLILESASTNQTSMYLCASSLTDTQYFGPGTRLTVL.

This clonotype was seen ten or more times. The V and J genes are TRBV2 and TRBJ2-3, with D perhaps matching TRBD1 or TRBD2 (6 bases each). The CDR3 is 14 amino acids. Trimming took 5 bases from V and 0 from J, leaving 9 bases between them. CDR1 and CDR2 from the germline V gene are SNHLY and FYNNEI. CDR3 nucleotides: TGTGCCAGCAGTATAGGGGGGAGCACAGATACGCAGTATTTT. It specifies CASSIGGSTDTQYF.

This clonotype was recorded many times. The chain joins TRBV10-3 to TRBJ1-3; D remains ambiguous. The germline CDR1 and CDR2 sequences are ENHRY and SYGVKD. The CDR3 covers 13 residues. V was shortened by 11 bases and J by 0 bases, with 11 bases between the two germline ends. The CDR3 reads CAATGISGNTIYF. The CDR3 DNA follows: TGTGCCGCGACCGGAATCTCTGGAAACACCATATATTTT.

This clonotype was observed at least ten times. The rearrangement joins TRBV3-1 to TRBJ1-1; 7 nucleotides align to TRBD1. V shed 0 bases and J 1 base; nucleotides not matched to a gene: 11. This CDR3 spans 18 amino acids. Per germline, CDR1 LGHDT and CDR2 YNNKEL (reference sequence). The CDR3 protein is CASSQEGQELCPNTEAFF. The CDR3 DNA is TGTGCCAGCAGCCAAGAAGGACAGGAGCTCTGCCCGAACACTGAAGCTTTCTTT.

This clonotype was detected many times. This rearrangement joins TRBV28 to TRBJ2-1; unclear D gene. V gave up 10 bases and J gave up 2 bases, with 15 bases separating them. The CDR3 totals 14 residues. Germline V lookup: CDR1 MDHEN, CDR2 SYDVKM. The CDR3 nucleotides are TGTGCCACCACCCTCTTGGCCCCCTACAATGAGCAGTTCTTC. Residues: CATTLLAPYNEQFF.

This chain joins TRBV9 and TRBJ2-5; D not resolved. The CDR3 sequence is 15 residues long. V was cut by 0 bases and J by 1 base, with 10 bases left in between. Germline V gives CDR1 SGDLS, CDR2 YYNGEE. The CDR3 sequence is CASSVAGRPQETQYF. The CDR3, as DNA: TGTGCCAGCAGCGTAGCCGGCAGGCCCCAAGAGACCCAGTACTTC.

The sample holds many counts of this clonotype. DNA of the CDR3: TGTGCCACCAGCAGAGGGGCCGGCTGGGAGACCCAGTACTTC. Its protein is CATSRGAGWETQYF. The J gene is TRBJ2-5, the V gene TRBV15; no definite D call. Trimming cost V 1 base and J 5 bases, with 11 bases left between them. Germline V gene lookup returns CDR1 LNHNV and CDR2 YYDKDF (reference sequence). This CDR3 is built from 14 residues. The full variable domain, in which reference TRBV15 and TRBJ2-5 provide the parts outside the CDR3, is DAMVIQNPRYQVTQFGKPVTLSCSQTLNHNVMYWYQQKSSQAPKLLFHYYDKDFNNEADTPDNFQSRRPNTSFCFLDIRSPGLGDTAMYLCATSRGAGWETQYFGPGTRLLVL.

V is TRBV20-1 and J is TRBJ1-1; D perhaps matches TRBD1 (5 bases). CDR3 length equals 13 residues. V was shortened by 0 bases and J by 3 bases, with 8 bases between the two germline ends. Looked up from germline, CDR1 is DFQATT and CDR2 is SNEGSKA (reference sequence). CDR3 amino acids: CSARDDSDTEAFF. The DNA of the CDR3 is TGCAGTGCTAGAGACGACAGTGACACTGAAGCTTTCTTT.

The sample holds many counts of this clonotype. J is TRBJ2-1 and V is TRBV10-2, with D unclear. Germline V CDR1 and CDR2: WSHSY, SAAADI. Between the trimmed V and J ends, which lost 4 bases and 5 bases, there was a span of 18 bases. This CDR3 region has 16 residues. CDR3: CASSVGLSLSHNEQFF. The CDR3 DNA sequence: TGCGCCAGCAGTGTAGGTTTGTCCCTTAGCCACAATGAGCAGTTCTTC.

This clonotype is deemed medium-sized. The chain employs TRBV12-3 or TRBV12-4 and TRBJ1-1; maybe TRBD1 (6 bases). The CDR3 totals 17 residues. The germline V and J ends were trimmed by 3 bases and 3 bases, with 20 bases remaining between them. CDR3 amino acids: CASSFNRGGLGYTEAFF. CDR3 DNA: TGTGCCAGCAGTTTCAATAGGGGGGGGTTGGGGTACACTGAAGCTTTCTTT.

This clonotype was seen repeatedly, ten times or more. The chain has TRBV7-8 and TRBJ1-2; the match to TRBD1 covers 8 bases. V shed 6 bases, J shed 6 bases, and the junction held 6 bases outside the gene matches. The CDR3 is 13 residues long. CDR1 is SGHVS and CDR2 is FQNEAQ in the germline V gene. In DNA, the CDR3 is TGTGCCAGCAGGGCTGCAGGGGGCGATGGCTACACCTTC. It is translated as CASRAAGGDGYTF.

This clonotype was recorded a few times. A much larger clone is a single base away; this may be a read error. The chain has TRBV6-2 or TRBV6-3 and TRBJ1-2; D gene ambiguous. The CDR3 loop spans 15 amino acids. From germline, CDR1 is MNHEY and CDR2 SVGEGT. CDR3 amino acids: CASSAREWGNHGYTF. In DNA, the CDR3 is TGTGCCAGCAGTGCCCGGGAGTGGGGTAACCATGGCTACACCTTC.

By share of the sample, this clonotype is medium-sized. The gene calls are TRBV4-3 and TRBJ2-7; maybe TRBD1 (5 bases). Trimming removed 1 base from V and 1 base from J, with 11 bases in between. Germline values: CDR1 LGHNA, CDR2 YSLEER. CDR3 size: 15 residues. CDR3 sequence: CASSQVADTSYEQYF. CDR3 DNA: TGCGCCAGCAGCCAAGTTGCGGACACTTCCTACGAGCAGTACTTC.

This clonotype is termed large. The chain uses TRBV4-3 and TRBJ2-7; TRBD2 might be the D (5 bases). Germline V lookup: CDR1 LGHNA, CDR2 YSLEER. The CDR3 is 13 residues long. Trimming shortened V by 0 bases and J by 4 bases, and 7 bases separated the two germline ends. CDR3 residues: CASSQERDYEQYF. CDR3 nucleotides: TGCGCCAGCAGCCAAGAACGGGATTACGAGCAGTACTTC.

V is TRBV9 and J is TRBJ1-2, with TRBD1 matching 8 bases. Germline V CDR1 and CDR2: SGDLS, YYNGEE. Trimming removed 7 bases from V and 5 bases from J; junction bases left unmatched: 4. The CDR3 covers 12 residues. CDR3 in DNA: TGTGCCAGCTCAACAGGGGGATATGGCTACACCTTC. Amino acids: CASSTGGYGYTF.

The CDR3 coding sequence is TGTGCCACCAGCAGAGATACTAGCGGTTCCTACGAGCAGTACTTC. This sequence encodes CATSRDTSGSYEQYF. The J gene is TRBJ2-7, the V gene TRBV15; TRBD2 matches at 8 bases. V shed 0 bases and J 1 base; nucleotides not matched to a gene: 2. CDR1 LNHNV and CDR2 YYDKDF come from the germline V gene (reference sequence). CDR3 length: 15 residues.

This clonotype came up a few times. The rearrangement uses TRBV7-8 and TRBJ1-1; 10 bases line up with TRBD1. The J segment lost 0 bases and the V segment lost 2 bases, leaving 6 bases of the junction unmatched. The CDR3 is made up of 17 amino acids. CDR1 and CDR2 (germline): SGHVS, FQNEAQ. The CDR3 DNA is TGTGCCAGCAGCTTACCCTGGACAGGGGGTATGAACACTGAAGCTTTCTTT. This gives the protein CASSLPWTGGMNTEAFF.

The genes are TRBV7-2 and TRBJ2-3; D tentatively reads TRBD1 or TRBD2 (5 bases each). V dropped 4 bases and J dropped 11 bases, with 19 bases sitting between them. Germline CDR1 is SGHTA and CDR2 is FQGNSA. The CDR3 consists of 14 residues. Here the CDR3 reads CASSYGTDLGVQYF. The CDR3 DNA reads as TGTGCCAGCAGCTATGGGACGGACCTGGGGGTGCAGTATTTT.

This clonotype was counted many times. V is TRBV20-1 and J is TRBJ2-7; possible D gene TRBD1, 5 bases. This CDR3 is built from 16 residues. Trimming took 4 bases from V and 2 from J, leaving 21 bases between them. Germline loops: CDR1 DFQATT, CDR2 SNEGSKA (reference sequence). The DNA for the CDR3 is TGCAGTGCTACAAGCCTAGGACATCTAGATACCTACGAGCAGTACTTC. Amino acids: CSATSLGHLDTYEQYF.